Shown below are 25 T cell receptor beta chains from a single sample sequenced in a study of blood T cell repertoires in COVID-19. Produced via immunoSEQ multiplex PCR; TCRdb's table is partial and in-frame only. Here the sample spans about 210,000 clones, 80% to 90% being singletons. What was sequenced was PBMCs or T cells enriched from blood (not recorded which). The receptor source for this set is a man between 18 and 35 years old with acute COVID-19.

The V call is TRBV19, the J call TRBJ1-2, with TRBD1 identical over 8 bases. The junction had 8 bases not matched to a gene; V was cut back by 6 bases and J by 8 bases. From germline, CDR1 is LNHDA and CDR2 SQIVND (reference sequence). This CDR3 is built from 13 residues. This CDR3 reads CASREDRVYGYTF. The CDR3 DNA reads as TGTGCCAGTAGAGAGGACAGGGTCTACGGCTACACCTTC.

The CDR3 nucleotides read TGTGCCAGCAGCTTCGGGTTCGCAGATACGCAGTATTTT. This encodes CASSFGFADTQYF. The chain links TRBV5-6 to TRBJ2-3; D call uncertain. V was clipped by 2 bases and J by 4 bases, with 8 bases between them. CDR3 length equals 13 residues. Germline CDR1 is SGHDT and CDR2 is YYEEEE.

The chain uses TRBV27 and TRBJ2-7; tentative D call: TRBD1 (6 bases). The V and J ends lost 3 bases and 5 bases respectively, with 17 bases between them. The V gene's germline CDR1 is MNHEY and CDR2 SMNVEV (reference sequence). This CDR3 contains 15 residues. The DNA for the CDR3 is TGTGCCAGCAGTTTTTTATCGACAGGTATCCACGAGCAGTACTTC. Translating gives CASSFLSTGIHEQYF.

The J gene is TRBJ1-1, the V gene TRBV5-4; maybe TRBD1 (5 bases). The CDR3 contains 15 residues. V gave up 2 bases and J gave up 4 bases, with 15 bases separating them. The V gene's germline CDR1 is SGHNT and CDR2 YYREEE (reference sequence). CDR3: CASSFQGGRGTEAFF. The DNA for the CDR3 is TGTGCCAGCAGCTTTCAGGGTGGCCGAGGCACTGAAGCTTTCTTT.

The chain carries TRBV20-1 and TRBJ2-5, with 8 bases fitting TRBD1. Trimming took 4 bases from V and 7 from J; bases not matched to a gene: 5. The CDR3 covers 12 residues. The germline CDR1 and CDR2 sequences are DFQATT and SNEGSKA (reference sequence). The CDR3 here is CSANDRGATQYF. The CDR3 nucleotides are TGCAGTGCTAATGACAGGGGCGCGACCCAGTACTTC.

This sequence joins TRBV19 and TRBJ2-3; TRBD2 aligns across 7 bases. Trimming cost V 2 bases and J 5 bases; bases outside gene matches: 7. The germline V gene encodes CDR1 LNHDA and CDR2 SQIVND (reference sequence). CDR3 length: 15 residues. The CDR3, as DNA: TGTGCCAGTAGTATAAGCCTAGCGGAATTAGATACGCAGTATTTT. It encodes CASSISLAELDTQYF.

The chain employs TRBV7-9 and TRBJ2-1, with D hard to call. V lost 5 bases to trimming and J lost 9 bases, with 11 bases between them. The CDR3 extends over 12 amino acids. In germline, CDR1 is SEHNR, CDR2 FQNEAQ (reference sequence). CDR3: CASSVPNPEQFF. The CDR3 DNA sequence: TGTGCCAGCAGCGTCCCTAATCCTGAGCAGTTCTTC.

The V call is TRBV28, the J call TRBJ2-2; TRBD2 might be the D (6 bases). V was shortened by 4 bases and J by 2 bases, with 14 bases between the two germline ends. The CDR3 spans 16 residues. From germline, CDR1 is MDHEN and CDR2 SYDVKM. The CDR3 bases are TGTGCCAGCAGTTCAAACAGCGGGCTTAACACCGGGGAGCTGTTTTTT. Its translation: CASSSNSGLNTGELFF.

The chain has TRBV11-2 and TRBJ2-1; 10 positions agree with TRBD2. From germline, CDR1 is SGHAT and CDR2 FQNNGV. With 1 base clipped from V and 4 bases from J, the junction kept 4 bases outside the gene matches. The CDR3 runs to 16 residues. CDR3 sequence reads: CASSLGVAGGYNEQFF. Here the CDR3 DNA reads TGTGCCAGCAGCTTAGGCGTAGCGGGAGGTTACAATGAGCAGTTCTTC.

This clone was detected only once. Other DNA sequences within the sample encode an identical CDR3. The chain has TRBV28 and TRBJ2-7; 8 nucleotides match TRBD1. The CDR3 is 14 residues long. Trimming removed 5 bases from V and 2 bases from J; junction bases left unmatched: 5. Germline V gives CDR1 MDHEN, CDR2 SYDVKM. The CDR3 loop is CASSPGTGAYEQYF. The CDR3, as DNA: TGTGCCAGCAGTCCCGGGACAGGCGCCTACGAGCAGTACTTC.

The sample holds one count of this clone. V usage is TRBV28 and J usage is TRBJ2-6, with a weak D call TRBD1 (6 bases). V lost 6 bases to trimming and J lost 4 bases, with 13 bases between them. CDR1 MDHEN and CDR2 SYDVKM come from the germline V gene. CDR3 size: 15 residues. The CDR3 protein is CASSSGTLGANVLTF. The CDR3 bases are TGTGCCAGCAGCTCCGGGACACTGGGGGCCAACGTCCTGACTTTC.

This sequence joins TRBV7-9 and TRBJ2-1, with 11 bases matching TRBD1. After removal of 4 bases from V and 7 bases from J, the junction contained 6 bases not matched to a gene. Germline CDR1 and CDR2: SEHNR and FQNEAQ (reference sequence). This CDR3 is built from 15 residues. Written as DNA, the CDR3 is TGTGCCAGCAGCTCCGGACAGGGGGCGCTGAATGAGCAGTTCTTC. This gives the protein CASSSGQGALNEQFF.

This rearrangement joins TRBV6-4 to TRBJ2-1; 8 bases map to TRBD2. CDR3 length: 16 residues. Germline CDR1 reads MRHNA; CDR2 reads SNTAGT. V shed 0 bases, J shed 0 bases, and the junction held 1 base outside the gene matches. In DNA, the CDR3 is TGTGCCAGCAGTGACTCGGGACTAGGCTCCTACAATGAGCAGTTCTTC. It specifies CASSDSGLGSYNEQFF.

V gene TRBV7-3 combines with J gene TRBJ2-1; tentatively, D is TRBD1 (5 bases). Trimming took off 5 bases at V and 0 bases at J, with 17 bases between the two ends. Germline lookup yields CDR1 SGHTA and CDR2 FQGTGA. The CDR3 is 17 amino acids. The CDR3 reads CASSPHGATSSYNEQFF. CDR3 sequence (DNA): TGTGCCAGCAGCCCTCATGGGGCCACGAGCTCCTACAATGAGCAGTTCTTC.

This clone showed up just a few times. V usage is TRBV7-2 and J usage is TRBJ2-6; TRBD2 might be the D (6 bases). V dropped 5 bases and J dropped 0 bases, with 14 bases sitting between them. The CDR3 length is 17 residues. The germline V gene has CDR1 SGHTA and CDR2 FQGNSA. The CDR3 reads CASSVLPGVSGANVLTF. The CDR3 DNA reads TGTGCCAGCAGCGTCCTTCCGGGAGTCTCTGGGGCCAACGTCCTGACTTTC.

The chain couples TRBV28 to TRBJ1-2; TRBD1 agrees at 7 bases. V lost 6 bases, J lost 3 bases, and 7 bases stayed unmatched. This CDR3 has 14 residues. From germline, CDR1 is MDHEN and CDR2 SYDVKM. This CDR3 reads CASSFGTDDYGYTF. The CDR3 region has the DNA TGTGCCAGCAGCTTTGGGACAGATGACTATGGCTACACCTTC.

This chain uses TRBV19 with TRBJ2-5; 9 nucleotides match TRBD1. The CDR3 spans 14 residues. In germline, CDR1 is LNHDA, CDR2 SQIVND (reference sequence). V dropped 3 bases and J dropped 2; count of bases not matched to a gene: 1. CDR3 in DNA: TGTGCCAGTAGTATGGGACAGGGTCAAGAGACCCAGTACTTC. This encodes CASSMGQGQETQYF.

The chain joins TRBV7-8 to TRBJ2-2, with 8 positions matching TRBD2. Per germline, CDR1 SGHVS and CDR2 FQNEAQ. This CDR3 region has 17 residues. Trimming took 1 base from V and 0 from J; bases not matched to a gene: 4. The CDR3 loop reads CASSLDYSGANTGELFF. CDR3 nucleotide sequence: TGTGCCAGCAGCTTAGATTATAGCGGGGCGAACACCGGGGAGCTGTTTTTT.

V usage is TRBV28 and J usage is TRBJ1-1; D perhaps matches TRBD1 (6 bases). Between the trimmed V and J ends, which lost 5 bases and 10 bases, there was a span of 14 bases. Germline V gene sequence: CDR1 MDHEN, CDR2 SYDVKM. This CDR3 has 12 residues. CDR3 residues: CASSGEQGTAFF. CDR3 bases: TGTGCCAGCAGTGGCGAACAGGGAACAGCTTTCTTT.

The CDR3 DNA reads as TGCGCCAGCAGCTCGGGTTCAGCGAACTCCTACGAGCAGTACTTC. Residues: CASSSGSANSYEQYF. This rearrangement joins TRBV5-1 to TRBJ2-7; D is unresolved. The CDR3 runs 15 residues. The ends were cut back, 3 bases at V and 0 bases at J, with 13 bases in the middle. Germline CDR1 SGHRS, CDR2 YFSETQ.

The CDR3 DNA reads as TGCGCCAGCAGCCAAGATGGTCCAGAGGGCTATGGCTACACCTTC. Amino acid sequence: CASSQDGPEGYGYTF. This sequence joins TRBV4-1 and TRBJ1-2, with D hard to call. There are 15 residues in the CDR3. CDR1 is MGHRA, CDR2 YSYEKL, per germline. The V and J ends lost 0 bases and 4 bases respectively, with 12 bases between them.

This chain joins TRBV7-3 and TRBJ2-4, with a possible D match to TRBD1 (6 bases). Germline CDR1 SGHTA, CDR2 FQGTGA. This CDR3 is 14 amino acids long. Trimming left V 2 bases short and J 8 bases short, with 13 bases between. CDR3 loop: CASSLAGVEYIQYF. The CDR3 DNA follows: TGTGCCAGCAGCTTAGCAGGGGTGGAATACATTCAGTACTTC.

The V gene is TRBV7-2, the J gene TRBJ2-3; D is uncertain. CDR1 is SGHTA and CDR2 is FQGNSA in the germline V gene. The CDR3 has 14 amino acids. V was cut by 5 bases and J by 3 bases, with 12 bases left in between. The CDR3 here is CASSAYLTTDTQYF. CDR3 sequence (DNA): TGTGCCAGCAGCGCCTACCTGACTACAGATACGCAGTATTTT.

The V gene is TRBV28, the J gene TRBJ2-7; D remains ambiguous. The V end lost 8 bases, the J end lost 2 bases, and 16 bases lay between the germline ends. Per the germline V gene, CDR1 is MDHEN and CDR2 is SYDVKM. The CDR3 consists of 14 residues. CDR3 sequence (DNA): TGTGCCAGCTCCATTCAGCGAGCTACCTACGAGCAGTACTTC. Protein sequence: CASSIQRATYEQYF.

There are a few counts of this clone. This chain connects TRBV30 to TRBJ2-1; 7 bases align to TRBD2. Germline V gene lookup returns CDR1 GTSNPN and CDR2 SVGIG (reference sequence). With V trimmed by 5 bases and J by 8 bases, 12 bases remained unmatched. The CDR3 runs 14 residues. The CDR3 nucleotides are TGTGCCTGGGGGCGGGAGCTCGAGAGCGATGAGCAGTTCTTC. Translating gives CAWGRELESDEQFF.